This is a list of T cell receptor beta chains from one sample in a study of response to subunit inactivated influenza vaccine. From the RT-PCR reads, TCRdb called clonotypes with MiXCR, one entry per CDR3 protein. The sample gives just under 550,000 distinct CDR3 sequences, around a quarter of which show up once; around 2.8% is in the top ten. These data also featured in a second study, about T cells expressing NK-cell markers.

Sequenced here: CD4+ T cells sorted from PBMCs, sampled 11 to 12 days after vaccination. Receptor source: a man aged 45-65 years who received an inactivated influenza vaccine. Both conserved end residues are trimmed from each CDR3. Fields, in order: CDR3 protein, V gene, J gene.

CDR3: SAWTSGRTDTQY
V: TRBV20-1
J: TRBJ2-3

CDR3: ASSFGSRDEQF
V: TRBV7-9
J: TRBJ2-1

CDR3: ASTHRGGRYQETQY
V: TRBV27
J: TRBJ2-5

CDR3: ASSFGGENEQY
V: TRBV5-1
J: TRBJ2-7

CDR3: ASSFLWEGTEAF
V: TRBV12-3/TRBV12-4
J: TRBJ1-1

CDR3: ASSFSHPTDTQY
V: TRBV7-2
J: TRBJ2-3

CDR3: ASSFSSLFEQY
V: TRBV7-9
J: TRBJ2-7

CDR3: ATSEPSGGRGREQF
V: TRBV24-1
J: TRBJ2-1

CDR3: ASSPRDSKTQY
V: TRBV7-6
J: TRBJ2-5

CDR3: ASSPSALRGSYEQY
V: TRBV18
J: TRBJ2-7

CDR3: ASSLAMGGEQY
V: TRBV5-1
J: TRBJ2-7

CDR3: ASSLRGADTGELF
V: TRBV7-3
J: TRBJ2-2

CDR3: AISAGRDDQPQH
V: TRBV10-3
J: TRBJ1-5

CDR3: ASSFDRELTRNEQF
V: TRBV12-3/TRBV12-4
J: TRBJ2-1

CDR3: ASSVGASGSGEQF
V: TRBV3-1
J: TRBJ2-1

CDR3: ASSLLARGSSYEQY
V: TRBV4-1
J: TRBJ2-7

CDR3: ASSPQGGGLYEQF
V: TRBV11-2
J: TRBJ2-1

CDR3: ASSLFLGQGNNEKLF
V: TRBV7-8
J: TRBJ1-4

CDR3: ATSRGLGGGTSYEQY
V: TRBV15
J: TRBJ2-7

CDR3: ASSVSTAEAF
V: TRBV7-9
J: TRBJ1-1

CDR3: ASSFRGWTGELF
V: TRBV14
J: TRBJ2-2

CDR3: ASRGYGRHYEQY
V: TRBV5-1
J: TRBJ2-7

CDR3: ASSEGHQNQPQH
V: TRBV10-2
J: TRBJ1-5

CDR3: ASSQDLATGLAINEQF
V: TRBV4-2
J: TRBJ2-1

CDR3: ASGPLAGVSGELF
V: TRBV7-2
J: TRBJ2-2